This T cell receptor (beta chain) came from a study of Graves' ophthalmopathy and Graves' hyperthyroidism. Study summary: Stable hyperthyroidism meant no ophthalmopathy within 18 months of follow-up.

This CDR3 spans 15 amino acids. V dropped 3 bases and J dropped 1 base, with 13 bases sitting between them. CDR1 GTSNPN and CDR2 SVGIG come from the germline V gene (reference sequence). RNA transcripts yielded amplified TCR beta CDR3 regions. The library came from an HTBI-primed first-round RT-PCR and a second-round multiplex PCR. TCRdb used MiXCR to reprocess the multiplex PCR reads, holding one entry per CDR3 protein. The sample yields around 1.1 million distinct CDR3 sequences, about two fifths seen once. Patients newly diagnosed with hyperthyroidism, under 2 months' duration, were aged 18 to 65, the study reports. Exclusion covered patients with other autoimmune diseases or uncontrolled infections (as well as pregnancy or lactation).

The source is an adult man with Graves' hyperthyroidism. This chain uses TRBV30 with TRBJ1-5, with a possible D match to TRBD1 (6 bases). Source material: peripheral blood or thyroid tissue (not recorded which). The CDR3 DNA reads TGTGCCTGGAGCCCAGGACAGCAAAGCAATCAGCCCCAGCATTTT. It translates to CAWSPGQQSNQPQHF. Supplemented by reference TRBV30 and TRBJ1-5, the full variable domain reads SQTIHQWPATLVQPVGSPLSLECTVEGTSNPNLYWYRQAAGRGLQLLFYSVGIGQISSEVPQNLSASRPQDRQFILSSKKLLLSDSGFYLCAWSPGQQSNQPQHFGDGTRLSIL.